This entry lists 11 T cell receptor beta chains sequenced from one sample in a study of blood T cell repertoires in COVID-19. The repertoire was sequenced with immunoSEQ multiplex PCR; TCRdb's copy has only in-frame clones and lacks some. Of about 250,000 clones in the sample, 75% to 90% were seen once. The sequencing sample was made of peripheral blood. The receptors originated from a woman in her thirties or forties who had recovered from COVID-19.

The CDR3 region is CASSVSASGYTDTQYF. The DNA of the CDR3 is TGTGCCAGCAGCGTCTCAGCTAGCGGGTACACAGATACGCAGTATTTT. The J gene is TRBJ2-3, the V gene TRBV9, with TRBD2 identical over 8 bases. CDR3 length: 16 residues. With V trimmed by 2 bases and J by 2 bases, 7 bases remained unmatched. Looked up from germline, CDR1 is SGDLS and CDR2 is YYNGEE. Full variable domain (outside the CDR3, taken from reference TRBV9 and TRBJ2-3): DSGVTQTPKHLITATGQRVTLRCSPRSGDLSVYWYQQSLDQGLQFLIQYYNGEERAKGNILERFSAQQFPDLHSELNLSSLELGDSALYFCASSVSASGYTDTQYFGPGTRLTVL.

The chain carries TRBV6-4 and TRBJ2-1; perhaps TRBD2 as D (6 bases). The CDR3 consists of 14 residues. The germline gives CDR1 MRHNA, CDR2 SNTAGT. V was pared by 8 bases and J by 3 bases, with 14 bases between. The CDR3 loop is CASGPGRVYNEQFF. Here the CDR3 DNA reads TGTGCCAGCGGGCCCGGGAGAGTCTACAATGAGCAGTTCTTC.

The rearrangement uses TRBV5-4 and TRBJ2-1, with TRBD1 matching 7 bases. Germline V gene sequence: CDR1 SGHNT, CDR2 YYREEE (reference sequence). The CDR3 spans 16 residues. Trimming cost V 4 bases and J 4 bases; bases outside gene matches: 11. CDR3 DNA sequence: TGTGCCAGCAGCATGGTAGGTACAGGGGCTTACAATGAGCAGTTCTTC. Its protein product is CASSMVGTGAYNEQFF.

This sequence joins TRBV7-6 and TRBJ2-3; 7 bases align to TRBD2. The CDR3 runs to 16 residues. Losses at the gene ends were 2 bases for V and 0 bases for J; bases not matched to a gene: 5. Germline CDR1 and CDR2: SGHVS and FNYEAQ. The CDR3 spells CASSLMASGSTDTQYF. Here the CDR3 DNA reads TGTGCCAGCAGCTTAATGGCTAGCGGTAGCACAGATACGCAGTATTTT.

This clone came up a few times. The gene calls are TRBV24-1 and TRBJ2-7; maybe TRBD2 (5 bases). The germline CDR1 and CDR2 sequences are KGHDR and SFDVKD. The V end lost 11 bases, the J end lost 2 bases, and 18 bases lay between the germline ends. The CDR3 loop spans 14 amino acids. The CDR3 loop is CAINTGGQTYEQYF. In DNA, the CDR3 is TGTGCCATCAACACCGGCGGGCAGACCTACGAGCAGTACTTC.

This chain links TRBV12-5 with TRBJ1-2, with a weak D call TRBD1 (6 bases). Trimming cost V 2 bases and J 3 bases, with 16 bases left between them. CDR3 size: 16 residues. From germline, CDR1 is LGHNT and CDR2 FRNRAP. CDR3 sequence reads: CASGLNQTGVDYGYTF. As DNA, the CDR3 is TGTGCTAGTGGTTTGAATCAGACAGGAGTTGACTATGGCTACACCTTC.

CDR3 DNA: TGTGCCAGCAGTTTATCCATAAGGCAGGTTCAGCCCCAGCATTTT. This sequence encodes CASSLSIRQVQPQHF. V usage is TRBV27 and J usage is TRBJ1-5; D is uncertain. V lost 0 bases, J lost 6 bases, and 12 bases lay in between. This CDR3 has 15 residues. Germline assignment: CDR1 MNHEY and CDR2 SMNVEV (reference sequence).

The chain is built from TRBV12-3 or TRBV12-4 and TRBJ1-1, with D possibly matching TRBD1 (5 bases). V was clipped by 3 bases and J by 6 bases, with 8 bases between them. CDR3 size: 12 residues. The DNA of the CDR3 is TGTGCCAGCAGTTTTCCGGGGGCTGAAGCTTTCTTT. Residues: CASSFPGAEAFF.

The J gene is TRBJ1-1, the V gene TRBV2; no clear D gene. Trimming left V 6 bases short and J 5 bases short, with 16 bases between. CDR1 and CDR2 from the germline V gene are SNHLY and FYNNEI. The CDR3 has 14 residues. CDR3 residues: CASSLTGSGTEAFF. CDR3 DNA sequence: TGTGCCAGCAGCTTAACGGGGTCGGGGACTGAAGCTTTCTTT.

The J gene is TRBJ2-1, the V gene TRBV15; 9 bases are a match to TRBD2. V was clipped by 1 base and J by 9 bases; unmatched bases: 4. CDR3 size: 14 residues. CDR1 and CDR2 from the germline V gene are LNHNV and YYDKDF (reference sequence). The CDR3 DNA reads as TGTGCCACCAGCAGAGGACTAGCGGAAAGTGAGCAGTTCTTC. The encoded protein is CATSRGLAESEQFF. The whole variable domain, remainder taken from reference TRBV15 and TRBJ2-1, is DAMVIQNPRYQVTQFGKPVTLSCSQTLNHNVMYWYQQKSSQAPKLLFHYYDKDFNNEADTPDNFQSRRPNTSFCFLDIRSPGLGDTAMYLCATSRGLAESEQFFGPGTRLTVL.

This clone appeared a few times. The rearrangement uses TRBV12-3 or TRBV12-4 and TRBJ2-7; no firm D call. The CDR3 covers 11 residues. Deletions cut 6 bases from V and 7 bases from J, with 10 bases between. The CDR3 DNA is TGTGCCAGCAGCTCGAGTTCGGAGCAGTACTTC. It yields the protein CASSSSSEQYF.